These 31 T cell receptor beta chains share one sample of origin, sequenced in a study of shared clonotypes between healthy human individuals. Sequencing was performed with immunoSEQ multiplex PCR; in TCRdb, only in-frame clones are kept and a portion is missing. The sample lists around 2.5 million clones, 93% occurring once. Sequencing was done on a sample of naive CD4+ T cells from PBMCs. The subset is: CD45RA+ positively selected. These receptors were obtained from a man aged 18 to 30 in good health. Some clones in this sample may be carry-over from other donors' samples.

The chain couples TRBV28 to TRBJ2-5; D is unresolved. CDR3 length: 15 residues. Germline values: CDR1 MDHEN, CDR2 SYDVKM. V lost 6 bases to trimming and J lost 5 bases, with 19 bases between them. CDR3 in amino acids: CASSRLRAPPETQYF. DNA of the CDR3: TGTGCCAGCAGCCGCTTACGAGCACCGCCGGAGACCCAGTACTTC.

This chain connects TRBV5-3 to TRBJ2-4; TRBD2 agrees at 7 bases. TRBV5-3 is known as an ORF, though its function is uncertain. CDR3 length: 17 amino acids. Trimming cost V 3 bases and J 0 bases; bases outside gene matches: 9. The CDR3 here is CARSSTGLEEAKNIQYF. The DNA for the CDR3 is TGTGCCAGAAGCTCGACTGGACTAGAGGAAGCCAAAAACATTCAGTACTTC.

This clone was detected once. V and J are TRBV6-1 and TRBJ1-5; D is possibly TRBD1 (6 bases). V was trimmed by 6 bases and J by 5 bases, leaving 17 bases between them. Germline V CDR1 and CDR2: MNHNS, SASEGT. The CDR3 loop spans 15 amino acids. CDR3 sequence reads: CASRLSGTFHQPQHF. CDR3 nucleotides: TGTGCCAGCAGATTGTCCGGGACATTCCATCAGCCCCAGCATTTT.

The genes are TRBV7-3 and TRBJ2-1; the D is unclear. The V gene lost 4 bases and the J gene lost 0 bases, with 10 bases spanning the gap. Germline loops: CDR1 SGHTA, CDR2 FQGTGA. The CDR3 contains 15 residues. The CDR3 loop is CASSSVGSSYNEQFF. DNA for the CDR3: TGTGCCAGCAGCTCCGTCGGTAGCTCCTACAATGAGCAGTTCTTC.

Remarks on this clone: This sample includes further DNA sequences coding for the same CDR3. The V call is TRBV18, the J call TRBJ2-1; 7 bases fit TRBD2. The CDR3 contains 16 residues. Germline assignment: CDR1 KGHSH and CDR2 LQKENI. V shed 0 bases and J 0 bases; nucleotides not matched to a gene: 2. DNA for the CDR3: TGTGCCAGCTCACCACCAGGCGGGAGCTCCTACAATGAGCAGTTCTTC. Amino acids: CASSPPGGSSYNEQFF. Full variable domain (outside the CDR3, taken from reference TRBV18 and TRBJ2-1): NAGVMQNPRHLVRRRGQEARLRCSPMKGHSHVYWYRQLPEEGLKFMVYLQKENIIDESGMPKERFSAEFPKEGPSILRIQQVVRGDSAAYFCASSPPGGSSYNEQFFGPGTRLTVL.

In this sample, this clone turned up once. The V and J genes are TRBV5-1 and TRBJ2-7; 9 bases are shared with TRBD2. V gave up 0 bases and J gave up 6 bases; unmatched junction bases: 10. The germline CDR1 and CDR2 sequences are SGHRS and YFSETQ. The CDR3 totals 16 residues. The CDR3 region has the DNA TGCGCCAGCAGCTTGGTCGCTAGCGGGACCTCTTCCGAGCAGTACTTC. Residues: CASSLVASGTSSEQYF.

Worth noting for this clone: The same CDR3 also results from other DNA sequences found in this sample. CDR3 coding DNA: TGTGCCAGCAGCCTAGGAACGGCTTACAATGAGCAGTTCTTC. Residues: CASSLGTAYNEQFF. The chain carries TRBV7-3 and TRBJ2-1; D call uncertain. This CDR3 has 14 residues. V shed 5 bases and J shed 4 bases, with 12 bases lying between them. Germline V gives CDR1 SGHTA, CDR2 FQGTGA.

There are a few counts of this clone. The gene calls are TRBV7-9 and TRBJ1-1; 7 bases fit TRBD1. CDR1 is SEHNR and CDR2 is FQNEAQ in the germline V gene (reference sequence). The CDR3 runs 14 residues. V trimming: 6 bases; J trimming: 1 base; junction bases outside the gene matches: 5. CDR3: CASRLDRPNTEAFF. The DNA of the CDR3 is TGTGCCAGCAGACTGGACAGGCCGAACACTGAAGCTTTCTTT.

The V and J genes are TRBV5-4 and TRBJ2-1, with TRBD2 identical over 14 bases. The CDR3 has 15 amino acids. J lost 7 bases, V lost 4 bases, and 4 bases had no gene match. Germline V gives CDR1 SGHNT, CDR2 YYREEE (reference sequence). CDR3 sequence reads: CASSPRLAGGNEQFF. CDR3 nucleotides: TGTGCCAGCAGCCCCCGACTAGCGGGAGGGAATGAGCAGTTCTTC.

The V and J genes are TRBV19 and TRBJ2-7, with 7 nucleotides matching TRBD1. This CDR3 contains 14 residues. The ends lost 7 bases at V and 3 bases at J; junction bases unmatched: 9. Germline CDR1 is LNHDA and CDR2 is SQIVND (reference sequence). Here the CDR3 reads CASTQWAGGYEQYF. CDR3 coding DNA: TGTGCCAGTACCCAATGGGCAGGGGGCTACGAGCAGTACTTC.

The J gene is TRBJ1-6, the V gene TRBV4-2; 9 bases match TRBD1. Trimming took 6 bases from V and 8 from J; bases not matched to a gene: 5. Germline V gene lookup returns CDR1 LGHNA and CDR2 YNFKEQ. This CDR3 comprises 14 residues. The CDR3 here is CASSQTGGYSPLHF. The CDR3 DNA follows: TGTGCCAGCAGTCAGACAGGGGGTTATTCACCCCTCCACTTT.

V gene TRBV27 combines with J gene TRBJ2-7; 11 positions agree with TRBD2. J gave up 6 bases and V 5 bases, and 21 bases lay outside the gene matches. There are 19 residues in the CDR3. Germline V gene sequence: CDR1 MNHEY, CDR2 SMNVEV (reference sequence). The CDR3 loop is CASSVRGQQLTSGRGEQYF. CDR3 nucleotide sequence: TGTGCCAGCAGTGTCCGAGGACAGCAACTAACTAGCGGGAGAGGCGAGCAGTACTTC.

The rearrangement links TRBV4-1 to TRBJ2-7; the D gene could be TRBD1 or TRBD2 (6 bases each). The V end lost 0 bases, the J end lost 1 base, and 13 bases lay between the germline ends. Germline V gene data show CDR1 as MGHRA and CDR2 as YSYEKL. The CDR3 length is 16 residues. The CDR3 DNA reads TGCGCCAGCAGCCAAGATGGGGGGACACCTTCCTACGAGCAGTACTTC. Protein sequence: CASSQDGGTPSYEQYF.

V usage is TRBV5-6 and J usage is TRBJ1-1; D gene ambiguous. Trimming left V 0 bases short and J 11 bases short, with 14 bases between. The CDR3 is 13 residues long. From germline, CDR1 is SGHDT and CDR2 YYEEEE. The DNA of the CDR3 is TGTGCCAGCAGCTTGGCGGCAAGTTGGTCTGCTTTCTTT. Translating gives CASSLAASWSAFF.

The CDR3 protein is CASTEELAGGRSYEQYF. The DNA of the CDR3 is TGTGCCAGCACTGAGGAATTAGCGGGAGGGCGGTCGTACGAGCAGTACTTC. The genes are TRBV6-1 and TRBJ2-7, with 11 bases matching TRBD2. Germline CDR1 reads MNHNS; CDR2 reads SASEGT. The CDR3 spans 17 residues. Unmatched junction bases numbered 15, after V lost 7 bases and J lost 4 bases.

The chain has TRBV4-1 and TRBJ2-2, with D maybe TRBD2 (6 bases). This CDR3 spans 17 amino acids. Between the trimmed V and J ends, which lost 1 base and 4 bases, there was a span of 16 bases. CDR1 is MGHRA, CDR2 YSYEKL, per germline. CDR3 loop: CASSQALEGRVTGELFF. In DNA, the CDR3 is TGCGCCAGCAGCCAAGCCTTGGAGGGTAGGGTCACCGGGGAGCTGTTTTTT.

This rearrangement joins TRBV12-5 to TRBJ1-2, with D possibly matching TRBD1 (5 bases). This CDR3 contains 14 residues. Trimming removed 6 bases from V and 2 bases from J, with 13 bases in between. Germline V gene data show CDR1 as LGHNT and CDR2 as FRNRAP. The CDR3 nucleotides read TGTGCTAGTGGCTTTGAACCAGGGAACTATGGCTACACCTTC. It translates to CASGFEPGNYGYTF.

J is TRBJ2-7 and V is TRBV7-8; 8 bases fit TRBD2. Germline CDR1 and CDR2: SGHVS and FQNEAQ. The trim removed 5 bases at V and 3 bases at J, leaving 12 bases unmatched. The CDR3 totals 16 residues. The CDR3 DNA sequence: TGTGCCAGCAGCCTGGGATTTAGCGGGGAGTACTACGAGCAGTACTTC. This translates into CASSLGFSGEYYEQYF.

The V gene is TRBV6-4, the J gene TRBJ2-3, with TRBD2 matching over 14 bases. The germline gives CDR1 MRHNA, CDR2 SNTAGT. V dropped 4 bases and J dropped 13; count of bases not matched to a gene: 7. This CDR3 is built from 14 residues. This CDR3 is CASSAGTSGREKYF. The CDR3 nucleotides are TGTGCCAGCAGTGCAGGGACTAGCGGGAGAGAAAAGTATTTT.

This clone appeared once. This sequence joins TRBV20-1 and TRBJ2-7; D is ambiguous. The germline V and J ends were trimmed by 4 bases and 7 bases, with 8 bases remaining between them. Germline CDR1 DFQATT, CDR2 SNEGSKA (reference sequence). The CDR3 contains 10 residues. The CDR3 is CSAMSREQYF. Here the CDR3 DNA reads TGCAGTGCTATGAGTCGGGAGCAGTACTTC.

The rearrangement links TRBV5-1 to TRBJ2-7; no definite D call. V dropped 1 base and J dropped 7 bases, with 9 bases sitting between them. This CDR3 has 12 amino acids. Germline assignment: CDR1 SGHRS and CDR2 YFSETQ. The CDR3 DNA reads as TGCGCCAGCAGCTTGCTCGGGTGGGAGCAGTACTTC. Its protein is CASSLLGWEQYF. The entire variable domain, with the rest obtained from reference TRBV5-1 and TRBJ2-7, is as follows: KAGVTQTPRYLIKTRGQQVTLSCSPISGHRSVSWYQQTPGQGLQFLFEYFSETQRNKGNFPGRFSGRQFSNSRSEMNVSTLELGDSALYLCASSLLGWEQYFGPGTRLTVT.

This clone was found once. The DNA for the CDR3 is TGTGCCAGCAGCCCGCCGGGACACCCAGATACGCAGTATTTT. Protein sequence: CASSPPGHPDTQYF. The gene calls are TRBV7-8 and TRBJ2-3; weak D call: TRBD1 (6 bases). Trimming stripped 5 bases from V and 4 bases from J, with 13 bases between. Germline values: CDR1 SGHVS, CDR2 FQNEAQ. The CDR3 length is 14 residues. The full variable domain, rest sourced from reference TRBV7-8 and TRBJ2-3, is GAGVSQSPRYKVAKRGQDVALRCDPISGHVSLFWYQQALGQGPEFLTYFQNEAQLDKSGLPSDRFFAERPEGSVSTLKIQRTQQEDSAVYLCASSPPGHPDTQYFGPGTRLTVL.

This chain links TRBV2 with TRBJ2-5; D not certain. Germline V lookup: CDR1 SNHLY, CDR2 FYNNEI. The CDR3 runs 15 residues. The V gene lost 4 bases and the J gene lost 7 bases, with 19 bases spanning the gap. CDR3 nucleotides: TGTGCCAGCAGTGGTCCAAGAGATACCCCAGGGACCCAGTACTTC. Its protein is CASSGPRDTPGTQYF.

The gene calls are TRBV6-1 and TRBJ2-3; 9 bases agree with TRBD1. The CDR3 is 14 amino acids. The germline V gene has CDR1 MNHNS and CDR2 SASEGT. V trimming: 4 bases; J trimming: 6 bases; junction bases outside the gene matches: 5. Written as DNA, the CDR3 is TGTGCCAGCAGTGCAGCAGACAGGGGGGATACGCAGTATTTT. As protein: CASSAADRGDTQYF.

This chain joins TRBV4-3 and TRBJ1-1; D not resolved. The V end lost 0 bases, the J end lost 6 bases, and 11 bases lay between the germline ends. CDR1 and CDR2 (germline): LGHNA, YSLEER. There are 14 residues in the CDR3. CDR3 nucleotide sequence: TGCGCCAGCAGCCAAGAAGAGTCGGCGGCTGAAGCTTTCTTT. This translates into CASSQEESAAEAFF.

This chain links TRBV19 with TRBJ1-5; D gene uncertain. The CDR3 runs 13 residues. Per the germline V gene, CDR1 is LNHDA and CDR2 is SQIVND (reference sequence). Trimming removed 3 bases at V and 3 bases at J, with 6 bases between. The CDR3 loop is CASSIRINQPQHF. Here the CDR3 DNA reads TGTGCCAGTAGTATTAGGATCAATCAGCCCCAGCATTTT. Together with reference TRBV19 and TRBJ1-5, the CDR3 gives the full variable domain: DGGITQSPKYLFRKEGQNVTLSCEQNLNHDAMYWYRQDPGQGLRLIYYSQIVNDFQKGDIAEGYSVSREKKESFPLTVTSAQKNPTAFYLCASSIRINQPQHFGDGTRLSIL.

V usage is TRBV2 and J usage is TRBJ2-2; possibly TRBD1 or TRBD2 for D (5 bases each). Per the germline V gene, CDR1 is SNHLY and CDR2 is FYNNEI. V lost 8 bases and J 7 bases, leaving 17 bases between the germline ends. The CDR3 covers 14 residues. The DNA of the CDR3 is TGTGCCAGCGGGGGAAGGGCCTACATCGGGGAGCTGTTTTTT. As protein: CASGGRAYIGELFF.

The V and J genes are TRBV11-3 and TRBJ2-3, with TRBD2 matching 9 bases. Looked up from germline, CDR1 is SGHNT and CDR2 is YENEEA. V lost 5 bases and J lost 2; bases outside the gene matches: 2. This CDR3 spans 14 amino acids. CDR3 nucleotide sequence: TGTGCCAGCAGCCCGGGACTAGCCACAGATACGCAGTATTTT. Translation: CASSPGLATDTQYF.

The chain's CDR3 is CASSFAGITYEQYF. The CDR3 DNA reads TGTGCCAGCAGCTTCGCAGGGATAACCTACGAGCAGTACTTC. V gene TRBV5-6 combines with J gene TRBJ2-7, with D tentatively TRBD1 (5 bases). V was pared by 2 bases and J by 2 bases, with 11 bases between. CDR3 size: 14 residues. In germline, CDR1 is SGHDT, CDR2 YYEEEE.

The CDR3, as DNA: TGCGCCAGCAGCTTGGAGCTCCGGTTGGGCACCGAGCAGTACTTC. Its protein is CASSLELRLGTEQYF. V is TRBV5-1 and J is TRBJ2-7; no firm D call. V dropped 0 bases and J dropped 6 bases, with 16 bases sitting between them. The CDR3 runs 15 residues. The germline V gene encodes CDR1 SGHRS and CDR2 YFSETQ.

The chain combines TRBV10-2 with TRBJ1-5; D is unclear. Germline V gene data show CDR1 as WSHSY and CDR2 as SAAADI. V lost 1 base and J lost 5, with 6 bases in between. The CDR3 contains 13 residues. The CDR3 reads CASSEYRDQPQHF. Written as DNA, the CDR3 is TGCGCCAGCAGTGAGTATAGGGATCAGCCCCAGCATTTT.